This TCR beta chain was sequenced in a study of shared clonotypes between healthy human individuals. Measured with immunoSEQ multiplex PCR; TCRdb has only the in-frame clones, and not every one. Counted here are 100,000 to 120,000 clones, roughly 70% occurring once; the ten biggest clones make up about 24%. This clone appeared a single time. V lost 3 bases to trimming and J lost 0 bases, with 9 bases between them. CDR1 and CDR2 (germline): GTSNPN, SVGIG (reference sequence). This CDR3 comprises 14 residues. The rearrangement uses TRBV30 and TRBJ2-1; no reliable D call. The receptor was derived from a woman aged 30 to 39 in good health. Sequencing was done on a sample of memory CD8+ T cells sorted from blood. Subset denoted: CD45RO+ cells pooled with CCR7-negative TemRA cells. The CDR3 region is CAWSVKSSYNEQFF. The CDR3 DNA reads as TGTGCCTGGAGCGTCAAGAGCTCCTACAATGAGCAGTTCTTC.